The rows below give T cell receptor beta chains drawn from one sample of a study of blood T cell repertoires in COVID-19. Produced via immunoSEQ multiplex PCR; TCRdb's table is partial and in-frame only. The data show some 16,000 clones, around 92% seen once. Sequencing was performed on peripheral blood. The receptor set was obtained from a human donor in a cohort sampled during active COVID-19. CDR3s include the opening cysteine and the closing phenylalanine or tryptophan. The D gene is left open where the match is weak. Clone size is shown for a subset of rows, as once, few, many or a class of expanded clone.

-,-,TRBJ2-7,TRBV6-1,CASSETIRGEQYF,TGTGCCAGCAGTGAGACCATAAGGGGCGAGCAGTACTTC
TRBD1,-,TRBJ1-1,TRBV5-1,CASSLDRGDAEAFF,TGCGCCAGCAGCTTGGACAGGGGGGACGCTGAAGCTTTCTTT
TRBD2,-,TRBJ2-1,TRBV9,CASSVATVAGGWSYNEQFF,TGTGCCAGCAGCGTAGCTACAGTAGCGGGAGGATGGTCCTACAATGAGCAGTTCTTC
-,few,TRBJ1-6,TRBV19,CASSIRRGWNSPLHF,TGTGCCAGTAGTATAAGAAGGGGATGGAATTCACCCCTCCACTTT
-,-,TRBJ2-2,TRBV19,CASGLGGRTGELFF,TGTGCCAGTGGCCTCGGAGGTCGCACCGGGGAGCTGTTTTTT
TRBD2,-,TRBJ2-7,TRBV5-1,CASSLVASGRSDEQYF,TGCGCCAGCAGCTTGGTCGCTAGCGGGAGGTCAGACGAGCAGTACTTC
TRBD1,-,TRBJ1-2,TRBV27,CASSPDRVGYGYTF,TGTGCCAGCAGTCCGGACAGGGTGGGTTATGGCTACACCTTC
TRBD1,-,TRBJ2-1,TRBV18,CASSSNPGTGLGGEQFF,TGTGCCAGCTCATCCAACCCCGGGACAGGGTTGGGAGGGGAGCAGTTCTTC
-,-,TRBJ1-6,TRBV6-6,CASSYSPNSPLHF,TGTGCCAGCAGTTACAGCCCTAATTCACCCCTCCACTTT
TRBD1,-,TRBJ1-6,TRBV30,CAWSTGTANSPLHF,TGTGCCTGGAGTACCGGGACAGCCAATTCACCCCTCCACTTT
TRBD2,-,TRBJ2-2,TRBV5-1,CASSPSSGSGAGELFF,TGCGCCAGCAGCCCCTCTAGCGGGAGCGGAGCCGGGGAGCTGTTTTTT
TRBD2,-,TRBJ2-3,TRBV10-1,CASRYKGLADSTDTQYF,TGCGCCAGCAGATACAAAGGACTAGCGGATAGCACAGATACGCAGTATTTT
-,-,TRBJ1-2,TRBV28,CASSPQALYGYTF,TGTGCCAGCAGTCCACAGGCACTCTATGGCTACACCTTC
TRBD1,-,TRBJ1-1,TRBV5-1,CASSLTGGNTEAFF,TGCGCCAGCAGCTTAACAGGGGGGAACACTGAAGCTTTCTTT
TRBD1,-,TRBJ2-1,TRBV28,CASSLSGTDNNEQFF,TGTGCCAGCAGCCTATCCGGGACAGACAACAATGAGCAGTTCTTC
-,-,TRBJ2-3,TRBV10-3,CAISEPGSNLFTDTQYF,TGTGCCATCAGTGAACCAGGCAGCAACCTATTCACAGATACGCAGTATTTT
TRBD1,-,TRBJ2-2,TRBV5-6,CASSLIGRQGAFGELFF,TGTGCCAGCAGCTTAATCGGTCGACAGGGGGCGTTCGGGGAGCTGTTTTTT
-,-,TRBJ2-6,TRBV5-1,CASSPTGSGANVLTF,TGCGCCAGCAGCCCTACAGGCTCTGGGGCCAACGTCCTGACTTTC
TRBD2,-,TRBJ2-1,TRBV30,CAWSTAGTSYNEQFF,TGTGCCTGGAGTACAGCGGGGACCTCCTACAATGAGCAGTTCTTC
-,once,TRBJ2-5,TRBV5-1,CASSRAQTQYF,TGCGCCAGCAGCCGCGCGCAGACCCAGTACTTC
-,-,TRBJ1-2,TRBV7-9,CASTREREDPGYTF,TGTGCCAGCACAAGGGAACGGGAGGACCCTGGCTACACCTTC
-,-,TRBJ1-2,TRBV5-1,CASSLGPVYGYTF,TGCGCCAGCAGCTTGGGGCCAGTATATGGCTACACCTTC
TRBD1,-,TRBJ1-2,TRBV6-2/TRBV6-3,CASSYRGQVNGYTF,TGTGCCAGCAGTTACCGCGGACAGGTGAATGGCTACACCTTC
TRBD1,-,TRBJ1-2,TRBV3-1/TRBV3-2,CASSPTGNYGYTF,TGTGCCAGCAGTCCGACAGGGAACTATGGCTACACCTTC
TRBD1,-,TRBJ1-2,TRBV2,CASSQTGGVYGYTF,TGTGCCAGCAGTCAGACAGGGGGCGTATATGGCTACACCTTC
-,-,TRBJ1-1,TRBV18,CASSARQIRNTEAFF,TGTGCCAGCTCAGCCCGACAGATACGGAACACTGAAGCTTTCTTT
TRBD2,-,TRBJ2-1,TRBV2,CASTELAGPYNEQFF,TGTGCCAGCACCGAATTAGCGGGACCCTACAATGAGCAGTTCTTC
-,-,TRBJ2-1,TRBV5-1,CASSHSRHEQFF,TGCGCCAGCAGCCACAGCCGCCATGAGCAGTTCTTC
-,once,TRBJ2-7,TRBV7-6,CASSLASDSYEQYF,TGTGCCAGCAGCTTAGCTAGCGACTCCTACGAGCAGTACTTC
-,-,TRBJ1-4,TRBV28,CASRLAGTNEKLFF,TGTGCCAGCCGCCTCGCAGGTACTAATGAAAAACTGTTTTTT
-,-,TRBJ2-5,TRBV9,CASSPYWTGETQYF,TGTGCCAGCAGCCCCTATTGGACTGGGGAGACCCAGTACTTC
TRBD2,-,TRBJ2-3,TRBV11-3,CASSSAGESTDTQYF,TGTGCCAGCAGCTCAGCGGGAGAGAGCACAGATACGCAGTATTTT
TRBD1,once,TRBJ2-7,TRBV6-6,CASSPGQGAIYEQYF,TGTGCCAGCAGTCCGGGACAGGGGGCTATCTACGAGCAGTACTTC
-,-,TRBJ2-2,TRBV6-5,CASSYARTGTGELFF,TGTGCCAGCAGTTACGCGAGAACAGGCACCGGGGAGCTGTTTTTT
-,-,TRBJ1-1,TRBV6-5,CASFLRGLGTEAFF,TGTGCCAGCTTTTTAAGGGGATTAGGCACTGAAGCTTTCTTT
-,-,TRBJ2-3,TRBV20-1,CSASRGLADTQYF,TGCAGTGCTAGTCGTGGGCTCGCAGATACGCAGTATTTT
-,-,TRBJ2-2,TRBV7-3,CASSLTGNTGELFF,TGTGCCAGCAGCTTGACAGGGAACACCGGGGAGCTGTTTTTT
-,-,TRBJ1-2,TRBV7-9,CASSSRGTVYGYTF,TGTGCCAGCAGCTCCAGGGGCACCGTCTATGGCTACACCTTC
-,-,TRBJ2-7,TRBV9,CASSVGSDYEQYF,TGTGCCAGCAGCGTAGGATCAGACTACGAGCAGTACTTC
-,-,TRBJ1-5,TRBV5-1,CASSLVGGHGQPQHF,TGCGCCAGCAGCTTGGTGGGCGGGCACGGTCAGCCCCAGCATTTT
TRBD1,-,TRBJ2-1,TRBV7-9,CASSADRAYNEQFF,TGTGCCAGCAGCGCGGACAGGGCTTACAATGAGCAGTTCTTC